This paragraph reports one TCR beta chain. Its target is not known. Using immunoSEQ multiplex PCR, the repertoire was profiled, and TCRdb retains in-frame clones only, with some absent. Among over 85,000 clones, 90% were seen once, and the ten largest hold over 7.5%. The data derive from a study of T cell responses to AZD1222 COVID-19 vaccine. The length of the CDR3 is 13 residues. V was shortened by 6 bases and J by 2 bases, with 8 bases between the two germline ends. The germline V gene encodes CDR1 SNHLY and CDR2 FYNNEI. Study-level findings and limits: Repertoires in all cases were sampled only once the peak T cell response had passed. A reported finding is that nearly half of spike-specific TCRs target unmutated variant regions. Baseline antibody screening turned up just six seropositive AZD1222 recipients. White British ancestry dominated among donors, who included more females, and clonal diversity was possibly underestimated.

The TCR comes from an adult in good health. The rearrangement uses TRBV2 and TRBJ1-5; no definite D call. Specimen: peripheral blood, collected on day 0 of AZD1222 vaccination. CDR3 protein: CASSREGNQPQHF. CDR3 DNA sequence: TGTGCCAGCAGCCGGGAGGGCAATCAGCCCCAGCATTTT.